This passage covers 15 T cell receptor beta chains from one sample sequenced in a study of cytomegalovirus exposure and HLA in healthy donors. The PCR was carried out with 60 Vbeta primers and 13 Jbeta primers. Libraries were prepared by immunoSEQ multiplex PCR; TCRdb keeps only in-frame clonotypes and omits some of them. The repertoire holds 95,000 to 150,000 clones, with around 80% as singletons. Sequenced sample: PBMCs. These receptor sequences come from a woman aged 30 to 39 in good health and CMV-seronegative.

The V call is TRBV15, the J call TRBJ2-7, with TRBD1 matching 7 bases. Germline V gives CDR1 LNHNV, CDR2 YYDKDF (reference sequence). The CDR3 extends over 15 amino acids. The ends lost 0 bases at V and 1 base at J; junction bases unmatched: 3. The CDR3 DNA is TGTGCCACCAGCAGAGAGGGGGACAGTTCCTACGAGCAGTACTTC. This encodes CATSREGDSSYEQYF.

The rearrangement uses TRBV5-6 and TRBJ1-2, with a possible D match to TRBD1 (6 bases). The CDR3 has 15 amino acids. Germline loops: CDR1 SGHDT, CDR2 YYEEEE. V shed 4 bases and J shed 4 bases, with 17 bases lying between them. CDR3 region: CASSAPRGTSYGYTF. CDR3 bases: TGTGCCAGCAGCGCTCCTAGGGGGACAAGCTATGGCTACACCTTC.

V usage is TRBV5-4 and J usage is TRBJ2-6; 8 nucleotides line up with TRBD2. This CDR3 comprises 15 residues. CDR1 is SGHNT, CDR2 YYREEE, per germline (reference sequence). The J segment lost 0 bases and the V segment lost 4 bases, leaving 0 bases of the junction unmatched. The CDR3 region has the DNA TGTGCCAGCAGCGCGGGGGGCTCTGGGGCCAACGTCCTGACTTTC. Translated, it gives CASSAGGSGANVLTF.

This sequence joins TRBV19 and TRBJ1-2; D possibly corresponds to TRBD1 (5 bases). This CDR3 has 12 amino acids. Looked up from germline, CDR1 is LNHDA and CDR2 is SQIVND (reference sequence). The germline V and J ends were trimmed by 3 bases and 5 bases, with 7 bases remaining between them. The CDR3 spells CASSIPGYGYTF. The CDR3 region has the DNA TGTGCCAGTAGTATTCCAGGGTATGGCTACACCTTC.

The chain has TRBV29-1 and TRBJ1-2, with 8 positions matching TRBD1. Germline trimming cut 6 bases from V and 2 bases from J; bases unmatched to any gene: 5. The germline gives CDR1 SQVTM, CDR2 ANQGSEA. CDR3 length equals 13 residues. CDR3 in amino acids: CSVRDRQNYGYTF. The DNA of the CDR3 is TGCAGCGTCCGGGACAGGCAGAACTATGGCTACACCTTC.

Only a few counts were recorded for this clone. The rearrangement joins TRBV6-5 to TRBJ1-5; 7 bases are shared with TRBD1. V lost 2 bases to trimming and J lost 11 bases; unmatched junction nucleotides: 9. Germline loops: CDR1 MNHEY, CDR2 SVGAGI. The CDR3 contains 14 residues. The CDR3: CASSYRGGAESQHF. The CDR3 DNA is TGTGCCAGCAGTTACCGAGGGGGCGCAGAGTCCCAGCATTTT.

There are a few counts of this clone. V and J are TRBV19 and TRBJ2-7; a possible D gene is TRBD2 (6 bases). CDR1 and CDR2 from the germline V gene are LNHDA and SQIVND (reference sequence). With 5 bases removed from V and 2 bases from J, the gap between germline ends came to 19 bases. This CDR3 has 16 amino acids. This CDR3 is CASSPRRGFQAYEQYF. The CDR3 DNA reads as TGTGCCAGTAGTCCAAGGCGGGGATTTCAGGCCTACGAGCAGTACTTC.

The V gene is TRBV6-5, the J gene TRBJ2-5; TRBD2 aligns across 8 bases. The CDR3 extends over 15 amino acids. V shed 7 bases and J 4 bases; nucleotides not matched to a gene: 11. Germline lookup yields CDR1 MNHEY and CDR2 SVGAGI. The CDR3 DNA sequence: TGTGCCAGCAATTTGGGAGCGGGAGATCGAGAGACCCAGTACTTC. Its translation: CASNLGAGDRETQYF.

The chain has TRBV2 and TRBJ2-5, with D tentatively TRBD2 (7 bases). Looked up from germline, CDR1 is SNHLY and CDR2 is FYNNEI. The CDR3 sequence is 15 residues long. Trimming stripped 2 bases from V and 5 bases from J, with 15 bases between. The CDR3 sequence is CASSESRGPGETQYF. The CDR3 coding sequence is TGTGCCAGCAGTGAATCGCGGGGGCCCGGGGAGACCCAGTACTTC.

The sample holds a few counts of this clone. J is TRBJ2-2 and V is TRBV7-2; TRBD1 agrees at 7 bases. The V gene's germline CDR1 is SGHTA and CDR2 FQGNSA. The V and J ends lost 4 bases and 1 base, in that order; junction bases with no gene match: 9. The CDR3 is made up of 17 amino acids. The CDR3 region is CASSSPTGTENTGELFF. CDR3 in DNA: TGTGCCAGCAGCTCACCTACCGGGACAGAGAACACCGGGGAGCTGTTTTTT.

V usage is TRBV5-8 and J usage is TRBJ1-5, with 8 bases aligning to TRBD1. This CDR3 is 16 amino acids long. Trimming at V came to 2 bases and at J to 6 bases, leaving 10 bases not matched to a gene. Germline assignment: CDR1 SGHTS and CDR2 YDEGEE. The CDR3 DNA sequence: TGTGCCAGCAGCTTCGGGTTTTCAGGGGGCGGTCAGCCCCAGCATTTT. Protein: CASSFGFSGGGQPQHF.

This clone was found once. The chain combines TRBV5-5 with TRBJ1-4; TRBD1 aligns across 7 bases. The germline CDR1 and CDR2 sequences are SGHKS and YYEKEE (reference sequence). The CDR3 is 15 amino acids. The V and J ends lost 4 bases and 4 bases, in that order; junction bases with no gene match: 7. The DNA for the CDR3 is TGTGCCAGCAGCCGCTGGACAGGTATTAATGAAAAACTGTTTTTT. As protein: CASSRWTGINEKLFF.

This clone has just a few counts. The CDR3 sequence: CASSFTPYTEAFF. CDR3 DNA sequence: TGTGCCAGCAGTTTCACACCCTACACTGAAGCTTTCTTT. This chain connects TRBV7-9 to TRBJ1-1; D not certain. This CDR3 has 13 residues. Germline CDR1 SEHNR, CDR2 FQNEAQ (reference sequence). V lost 6 bases and J lost 3, with 11 bases in between.

This sequence joins TRBV18 and TRBJ2-1; 13 bases match TRBD2. This CDR3 has 17 residues. Germline values: CDR1 KGHSH, CDR2 LQKENI. Trimming took 3 bases from V and 4 from J; bases not matched to a gene: 6. This chain's CDR3 is CASSPQTSGGLYNEQFF. In DNA form, the CDR3 reads TGTGCCAGCTCACCCCAGACTAGCGGGGGGTTGTACAATGAGCAGTTCTTC.

The V and J genes are TRBV25-1 and TRBJ2-1; 11 positions agree with TRBD2. Germline values: CDR1 MGHDK, CDR2 SYGVNS. This CDR3 is 16 amino acids long. Unmatched junction bases numbered 6, after V lost 6 bases and J lost 2 bases. The CDR3 spells CASSEPSGRTYNEQFF. The CDR3 DNA reads as TGTGCCAGCAGCGAACCTAGCGGGAGGACCTACAATGAGCAGTTCTTC.